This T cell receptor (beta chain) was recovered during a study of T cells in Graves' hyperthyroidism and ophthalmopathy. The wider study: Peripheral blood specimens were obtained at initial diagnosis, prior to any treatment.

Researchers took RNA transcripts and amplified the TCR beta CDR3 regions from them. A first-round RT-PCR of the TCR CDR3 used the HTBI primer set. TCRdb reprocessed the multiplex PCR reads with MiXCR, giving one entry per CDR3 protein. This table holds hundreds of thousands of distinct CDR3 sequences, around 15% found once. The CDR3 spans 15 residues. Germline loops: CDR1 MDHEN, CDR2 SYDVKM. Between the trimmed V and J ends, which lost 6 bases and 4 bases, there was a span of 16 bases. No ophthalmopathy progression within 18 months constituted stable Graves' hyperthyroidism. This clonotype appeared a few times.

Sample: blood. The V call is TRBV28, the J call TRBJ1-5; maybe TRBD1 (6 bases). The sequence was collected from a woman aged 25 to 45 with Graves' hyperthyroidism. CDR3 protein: CASSLQGGRNQPQHF. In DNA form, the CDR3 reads TGTGCCAGCAGCCTACAGGGAGGACGTAATCAGCCCCAGCATTTT.